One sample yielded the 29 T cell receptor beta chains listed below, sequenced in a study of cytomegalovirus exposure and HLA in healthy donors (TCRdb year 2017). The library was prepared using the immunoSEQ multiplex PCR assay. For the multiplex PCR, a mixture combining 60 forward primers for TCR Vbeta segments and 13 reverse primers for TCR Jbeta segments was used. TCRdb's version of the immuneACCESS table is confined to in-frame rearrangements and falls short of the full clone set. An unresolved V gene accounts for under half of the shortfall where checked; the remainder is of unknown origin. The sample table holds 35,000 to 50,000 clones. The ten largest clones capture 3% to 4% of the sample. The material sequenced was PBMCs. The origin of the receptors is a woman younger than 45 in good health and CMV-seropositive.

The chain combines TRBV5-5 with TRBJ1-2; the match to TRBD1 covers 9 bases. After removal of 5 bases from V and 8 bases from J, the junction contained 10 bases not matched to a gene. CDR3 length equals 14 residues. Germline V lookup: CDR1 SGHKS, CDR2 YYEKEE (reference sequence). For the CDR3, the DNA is TGTGCCAGCAGAAACGCAGGGACAGGGCGCGGCTACACCTTC. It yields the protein CASRNAGTGRGYTF. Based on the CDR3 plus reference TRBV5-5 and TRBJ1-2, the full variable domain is DAGVTQSPTHLIKTRGQQVTLRCSPISGHKSVSWYQQVLGQGPQFIFQYYEKEERGRGNFPDRFSARQFPNYSSELNVNALLLGDSALYLCASRNAGTGRGYTFGSGTRLTVV.

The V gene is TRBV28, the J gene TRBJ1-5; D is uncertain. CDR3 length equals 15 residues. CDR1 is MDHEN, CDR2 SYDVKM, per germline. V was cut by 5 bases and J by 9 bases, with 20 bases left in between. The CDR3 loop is CASSNSGSPQGPQHF. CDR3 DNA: TGTGCCAGCAGTAATTCGGGGTCCCCACAAGGGCCCCAGCATTTT.

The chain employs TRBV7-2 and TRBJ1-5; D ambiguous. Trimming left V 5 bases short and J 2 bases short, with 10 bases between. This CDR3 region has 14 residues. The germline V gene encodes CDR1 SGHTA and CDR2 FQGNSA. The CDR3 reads CASSRGGGNQPQHF. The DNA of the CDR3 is TGTGCCAGCAGCCGAGGCGGGGGCAATCAGCCCCAGCATTTT.

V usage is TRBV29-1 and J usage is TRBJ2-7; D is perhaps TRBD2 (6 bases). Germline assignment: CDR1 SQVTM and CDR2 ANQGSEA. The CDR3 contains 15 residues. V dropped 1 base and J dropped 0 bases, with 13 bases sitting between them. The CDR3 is CSVEVPGRSSYEQYF. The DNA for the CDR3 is TGCAGCGTTGAAGTGCCGGGGAGGAGCTCCTACGAGCAGTACTTC.

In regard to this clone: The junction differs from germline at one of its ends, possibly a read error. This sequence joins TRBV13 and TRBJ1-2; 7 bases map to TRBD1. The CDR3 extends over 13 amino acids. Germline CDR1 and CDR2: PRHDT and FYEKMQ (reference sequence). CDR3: CASLYRGDYGHTF. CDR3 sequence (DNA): TGTGCCAGCTTATACAGGGGAGACTATGGCCACACCTTC.

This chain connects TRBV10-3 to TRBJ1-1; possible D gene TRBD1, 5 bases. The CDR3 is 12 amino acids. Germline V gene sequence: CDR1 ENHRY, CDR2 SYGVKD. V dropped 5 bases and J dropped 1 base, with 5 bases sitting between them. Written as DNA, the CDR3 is TGTGCCATCAGTCAGGGGAACACTGAAGCTTTCTTT. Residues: CAISQGNTEAFF.

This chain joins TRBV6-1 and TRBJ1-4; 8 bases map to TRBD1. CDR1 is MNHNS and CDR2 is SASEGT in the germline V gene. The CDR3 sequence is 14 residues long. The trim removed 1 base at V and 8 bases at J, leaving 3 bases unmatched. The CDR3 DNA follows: TGTGCCAGCAGTGAAGGACAGGGGTACGAAAAACTGTTTTTT. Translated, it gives CASSEGQGYEKLFF.

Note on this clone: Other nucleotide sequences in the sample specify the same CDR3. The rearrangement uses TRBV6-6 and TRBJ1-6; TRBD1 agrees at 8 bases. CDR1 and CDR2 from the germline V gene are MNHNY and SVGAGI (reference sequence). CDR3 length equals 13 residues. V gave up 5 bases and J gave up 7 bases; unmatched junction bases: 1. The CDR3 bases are TGTGCCAGCAGTCGGGACAGGAATTCACCCCTCCACTTT. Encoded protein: CASSRDRNSPLHF.

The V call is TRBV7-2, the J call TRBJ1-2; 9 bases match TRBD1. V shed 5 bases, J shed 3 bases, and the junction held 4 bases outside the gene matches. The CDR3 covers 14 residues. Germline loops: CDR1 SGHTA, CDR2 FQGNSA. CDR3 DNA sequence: TGTGCCAGCAGCCACCGGGACAGGGACTATGGCTACACCTTC. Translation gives CASSHRDRDYGYTF.

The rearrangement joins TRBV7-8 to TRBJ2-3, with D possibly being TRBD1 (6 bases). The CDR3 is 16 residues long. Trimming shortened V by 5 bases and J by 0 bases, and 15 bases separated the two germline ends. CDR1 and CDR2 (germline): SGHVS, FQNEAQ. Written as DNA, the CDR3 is TGTGCCAGCAGCCAAAACGGACAGACTAGCACAGATACGCAGTATTTT. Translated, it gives CASSQNGQTSTDTQYF.

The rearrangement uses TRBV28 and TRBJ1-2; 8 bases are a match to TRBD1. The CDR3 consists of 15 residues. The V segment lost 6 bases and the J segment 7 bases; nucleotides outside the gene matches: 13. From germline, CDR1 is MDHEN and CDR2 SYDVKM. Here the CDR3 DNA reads TGTGCCAGCAGAATGGACCCAGGGGGCACGGGTGGCTACACCTTC. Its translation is CASRMDPGGTGGYTF.

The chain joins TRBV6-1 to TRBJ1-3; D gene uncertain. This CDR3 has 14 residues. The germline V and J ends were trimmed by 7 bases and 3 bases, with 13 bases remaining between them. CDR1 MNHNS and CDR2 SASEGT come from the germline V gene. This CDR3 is CASIKGDHGNTIYF. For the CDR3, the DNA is TGTGCCAGCATAAAGGGAGACCATGGAAACACCATATATTTT.

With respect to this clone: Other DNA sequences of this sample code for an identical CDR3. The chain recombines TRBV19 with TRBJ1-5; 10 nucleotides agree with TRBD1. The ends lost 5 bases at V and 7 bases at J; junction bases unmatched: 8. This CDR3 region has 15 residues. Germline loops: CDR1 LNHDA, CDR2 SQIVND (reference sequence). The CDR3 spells CASSRDRGLGQPQHF. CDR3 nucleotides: TGTGCCAGTAGTCGGGACAGGGGACTCGGGCAGCCCCAGCATTTT.

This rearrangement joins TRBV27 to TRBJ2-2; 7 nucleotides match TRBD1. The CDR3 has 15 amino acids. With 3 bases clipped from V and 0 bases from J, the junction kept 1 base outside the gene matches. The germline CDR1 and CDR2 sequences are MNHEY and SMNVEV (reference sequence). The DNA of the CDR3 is TGTGCCAGCAGTTTCGGACAGGCGAACACCGGGGAGCTGTTTTTT. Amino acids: CASSFGQANTGELFF.

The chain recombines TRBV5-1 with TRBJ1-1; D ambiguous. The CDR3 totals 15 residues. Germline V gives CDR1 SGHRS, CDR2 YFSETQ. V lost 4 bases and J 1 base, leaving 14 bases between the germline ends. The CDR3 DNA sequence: TGCGCCAGCAGCCGAATCGGACTGAAGAACACTGAAGCTTTCTTT. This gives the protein CASSRIGLKNTEAFF.

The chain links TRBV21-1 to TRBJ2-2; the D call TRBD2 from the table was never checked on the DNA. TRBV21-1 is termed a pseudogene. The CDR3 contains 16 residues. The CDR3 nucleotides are TGTGCCAGCAGCGAGACTAGCGGGGCCCTCGCCGGGGAGCTGTTTTTT. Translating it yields CASSETSGALAGELFF.

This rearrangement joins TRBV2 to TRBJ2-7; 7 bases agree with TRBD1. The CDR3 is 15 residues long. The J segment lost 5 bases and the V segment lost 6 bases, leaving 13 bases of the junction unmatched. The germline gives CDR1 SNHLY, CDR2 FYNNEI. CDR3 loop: CASRQQGLHSDEQYF. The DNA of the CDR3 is TGTGCCAGCAGGCAACAGGGGTTGCATAGCGACGAGCAGTACTTC.

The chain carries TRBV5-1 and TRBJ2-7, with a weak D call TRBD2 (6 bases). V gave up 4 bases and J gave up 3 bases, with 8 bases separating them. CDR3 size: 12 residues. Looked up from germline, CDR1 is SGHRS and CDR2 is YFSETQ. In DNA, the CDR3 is TGCGCCAGCAGCGGGGACTTCTACGAGCAGTACTTC. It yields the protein CASSGDFYEQYF.

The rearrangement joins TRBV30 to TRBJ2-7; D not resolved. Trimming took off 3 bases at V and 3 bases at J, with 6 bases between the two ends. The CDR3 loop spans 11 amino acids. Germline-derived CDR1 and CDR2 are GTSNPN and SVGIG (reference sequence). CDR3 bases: TGTGCCTGGAGGTCTTACTACGAGCAGTACTTC. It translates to CAWRSYYEQYF. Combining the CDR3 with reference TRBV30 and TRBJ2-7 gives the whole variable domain SQTIHQWPATLVQPVGSPLSLECTVEGTSNPNLYWYRQAAGRGLQLLFYSVGIGQISSEVPQNLSASRPQDRQFILSSKKLLLSDSGFYLCAWRSYYEQYFGPGTRLTVT.

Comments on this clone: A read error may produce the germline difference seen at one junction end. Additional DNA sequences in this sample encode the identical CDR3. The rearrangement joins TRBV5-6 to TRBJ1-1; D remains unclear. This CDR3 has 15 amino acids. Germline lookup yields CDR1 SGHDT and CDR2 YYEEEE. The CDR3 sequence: CASSLEGAGVGEAFF. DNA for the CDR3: TGCGCCAGCAGCTTGGAGGGCGCGGGAGTGGGGGAAGCTTTCTTT.

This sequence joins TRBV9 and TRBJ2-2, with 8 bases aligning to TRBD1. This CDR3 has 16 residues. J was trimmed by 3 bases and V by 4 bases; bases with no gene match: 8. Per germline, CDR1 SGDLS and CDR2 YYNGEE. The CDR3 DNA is TGTGCCAGCAGCCCCCGACAGGGGATGGACACCGGGGAGCTGTTTTTT. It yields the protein CASSPRQGMDTGELFF.

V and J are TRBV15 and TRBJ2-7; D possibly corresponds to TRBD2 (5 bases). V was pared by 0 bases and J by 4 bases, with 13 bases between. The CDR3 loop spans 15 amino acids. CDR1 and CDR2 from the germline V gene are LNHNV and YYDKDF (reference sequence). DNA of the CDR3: TGTGCCACCAGCAGAGACCCCGTATCGGGGTACGAGCAGTACTTC. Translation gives CATSRDPVSGYEQYF.

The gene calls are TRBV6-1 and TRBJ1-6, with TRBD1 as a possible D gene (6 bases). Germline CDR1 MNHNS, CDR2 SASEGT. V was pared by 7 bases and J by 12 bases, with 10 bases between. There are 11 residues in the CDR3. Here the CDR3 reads CASTHREPLHF. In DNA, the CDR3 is TGTGCCAGCACTCACAGGGAACCCCTCCACTTT.

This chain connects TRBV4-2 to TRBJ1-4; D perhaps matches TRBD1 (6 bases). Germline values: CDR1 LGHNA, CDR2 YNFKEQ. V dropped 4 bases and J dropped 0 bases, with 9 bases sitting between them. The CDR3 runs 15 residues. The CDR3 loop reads CASSLDRTTNEKLFF. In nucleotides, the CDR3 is TGTGCCAGCAGCCTAGACAGGACAACTAATGAAAAACTGTTTTTT.

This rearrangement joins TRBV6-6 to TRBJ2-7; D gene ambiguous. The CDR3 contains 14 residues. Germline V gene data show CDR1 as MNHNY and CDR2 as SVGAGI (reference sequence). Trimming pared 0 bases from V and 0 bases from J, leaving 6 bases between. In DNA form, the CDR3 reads TGTGCCAGCAGTTACTCGGGCAGCTCCTACGAGCAGTACTTC. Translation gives CASSYSGSSYEQYF.

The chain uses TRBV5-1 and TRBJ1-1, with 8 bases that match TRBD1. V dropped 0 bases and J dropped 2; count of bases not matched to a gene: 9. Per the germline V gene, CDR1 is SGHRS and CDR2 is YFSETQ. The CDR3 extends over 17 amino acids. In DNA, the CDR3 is TGCGCCAGCAGCTTGGCCGGGCAGGGGGCTGGAAACACTGAAGCTTTCTTT. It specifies CASSLAGQGAGNTEAFF.

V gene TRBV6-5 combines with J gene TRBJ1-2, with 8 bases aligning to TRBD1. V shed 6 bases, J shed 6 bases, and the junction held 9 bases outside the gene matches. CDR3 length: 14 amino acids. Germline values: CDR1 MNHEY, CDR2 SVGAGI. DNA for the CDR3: TGTGCCAGCAGACATTACAGGGGGATCGATGGCTACACCTTC. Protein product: CASRHYRGIDGYTF.

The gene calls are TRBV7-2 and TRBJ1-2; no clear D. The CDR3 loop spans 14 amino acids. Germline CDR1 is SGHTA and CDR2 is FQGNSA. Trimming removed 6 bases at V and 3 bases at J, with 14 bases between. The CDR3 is CASRGGRTHYGYTF. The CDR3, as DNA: TGTGCCAGCAGAGGCGGGAGGACCCACTATGGCTACACCTTC.

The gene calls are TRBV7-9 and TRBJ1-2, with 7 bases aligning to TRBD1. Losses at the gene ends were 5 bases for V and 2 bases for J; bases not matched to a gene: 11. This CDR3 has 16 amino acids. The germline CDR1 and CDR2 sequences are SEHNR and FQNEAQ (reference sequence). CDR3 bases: TGTGCCAGCAGCCCACCAAAGGACAGGCAGAACTATGGCTACACCTTC. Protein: CASSPPKDRQNYGYTF.